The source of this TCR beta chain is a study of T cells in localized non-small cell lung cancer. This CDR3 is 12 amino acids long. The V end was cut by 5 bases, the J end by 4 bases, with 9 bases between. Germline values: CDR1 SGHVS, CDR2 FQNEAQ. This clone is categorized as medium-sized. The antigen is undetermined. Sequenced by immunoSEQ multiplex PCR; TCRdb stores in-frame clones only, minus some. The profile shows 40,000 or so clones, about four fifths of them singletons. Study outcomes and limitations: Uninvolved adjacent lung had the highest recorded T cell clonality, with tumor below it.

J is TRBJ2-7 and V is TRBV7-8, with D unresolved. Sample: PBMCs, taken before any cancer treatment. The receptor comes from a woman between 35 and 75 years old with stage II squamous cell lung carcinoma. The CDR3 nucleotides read TGTGCCAGCAGCGCAACAAGTTACGAGCAGTACTTC. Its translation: CASSATSYEQYF.